The 31 T cell receptor beta chains reported below all come from one sample, sequenced in a study of OX40 agonist ivuxolimab in advanced cancers. Receptors were amplified or captured by the immunoSEQ multiplex PCR assay. TCRdb carries this immuneACCESS record with in-frame sequences only. Its versions omit some clonotypes, under half of them owing to an unresolved V gene in the studies checked, with the rest unexplained. The sample table lists just under 85,000 clones, less than 85% of them with a count of one. The ten largest make up approximately 0.79% of the sample. Here the sequenced sample was CD4+ or CD8+ T cells sorted from blood, taken in a trial of the OX40 agonist ivuxolimab. The receptors were sampled from an adult with an advanced solid tumor such as melanoma, head and neck, liver or kidney cancer.

The chain is built from TRBV7-3 and TRBJ1-6; TRBD1 aligns across 11 bases. The junction had 1 base not matched to a gene; V was cut back by 3 bases and J by 9 bases. This CDR3 region has 14 residues. Germline loops: CDR1 SGHTA, CDR2 FQGTGA. CDR3 amino acids: CASSLGTGGSPLHF. CDR3 DNA sequence: TGTGCCAGCAGCTTGGGGACAGGGGGTTCACCCCTCCACTTT.

This sequence joins TRBV6-6 and TRBJ2-5; TRBD1 or TRBD2 may be the D gene (6 bases each). V lost 2 bases and J lost 5, with 15 bases in between. Germline values: CDR1 MNHNY, CDR2 SVGAGI (reference sequence). The CDR3 spans 15 residues. The CDR3 spells CASSYEGGGGETQYF. In DNA, the CDR3 is TGTGCCAGCAGTTACGAGGGGGGTGGTGGTGAGACCCAGTACTTC.

The chain links TRBV6-6 to TRBJ1-1, with TRBD1 as a possible D gene (5 bases). Germline V lookup: CDR1 MNHNY, CDR2 SVGAGI (reference sequence). Between the trimmed V and J ends, which lost 5 bases and 5 bases, there was a span of 15 bases. The CDR3 loop spans 14 amino acids. This CDR3 reads CASSQTGTGTEAFF. CDR3 coding DNA: TGTGCCAGCAGTCAGACCGGGACGGGGACTGAAGCTTTCTTT.

V and J are TRBV27 and TRBJ1-2; D may be TRBD1 (5 bases). CDR1 MNHEY and CDR2 SMNVEV come from the germline V gene (reference sequence). V lost 6 bases, J lost 2 bases, and 16 bases lay in between. CDR3 length equals 15 residues. Here the CDR3 reads CASRPTGGMNYGYTF. The CDR3 coding sequence is TGTGCCAGCAGACCGACGGGGGGTATGAACTATGGCTACACCTTC.

The chain uses TRBV19 and TRBJ2-6; D possibly corresponds to TRBD2 (5 bases). Trimming left V 3 bases short and J 2 bases short, with 8 bases between. The germline gives CDR1 LNHDA, CDR2 SQIVND (reference sequence). The CDR3 has 15 amino acids. The CDR3 here is CASSISGAGANVLTF. In nucleotides, the CDR3 is TGTGCCAGTAGTATCTCCGGGGCTGGGGCCAACGTCCTGACTTTC.

The chain couples TRBV11-2 to TRBJ1-6; D uncertain. Trimming left V 2 bases short and J 9 bases short, with 8 bases between. CDR1 is SGHAT, CDR2 FQNNGV, per germline. CDR3 size: 13 residues. CDR3 sequence (DNA): TGTGCCAGCAGCTTACCGGTTAGTTCACCCCTCCACTTT. The encoded protein is CASSLPVSSPLHF.

This chain uses TRBV6-5 with TRBJ2-7; 12 nucleotides align to TRBD1. The CDR3 loop spans 15 amino acids. The J segment lost 5 bases and the V segment lost 6 bases, leaving 8 bases of the junction unmatched. Germline V gene lookup returns CDR1 MNHEY and CDR2 SVGAGI. The CDR3 DNA reads TGTGCCAGCAGCCTCTCCGGGACAGGGGGCGACGAGCAGTACTTC. This gives the protein CASSLSGTGGDEQYF.

The chain is built from TRBV7-9 and TRBJ2-7; D unclear. V lost 5 bases to trimming and J lost 2 bases, with 16 bases between them. Germline V gene data show CDR1 as SEHNR and CDR2 as FQNEAQ (reference sequence). The CDR3 totals 15 residues. This CDR3 reads CASSSQATPTYEQYF. DNA for the CDR3: TGTGCCAGCAGCAGTCAGGCCACACCTACCTACGAGCAGTACTTC.

The chain recombines TRBV25-1 with TRBJ1-2; 8 bases match TRBD1. This CDR3 is built from 14 residues. V trimming: 4 bases; J trimming: 1 base; junction bases outside the gene matches: 2. Germline CDR1 and CDR2: MGHDK and SYGVNS. For the CDR3, the DNA is TGTGCCAGCAGTGTGACAGGGGTTAACTATGGCTACACCTTC. Amino acids: CASSVTGVNYGYTF.

The gene calls are TRBV6-1 and TRBJ1-1, with 11 bases lining up with TRBD1. The CDR3 consists of 15 residues. In germline, CDR1 is MNHNS, CDR2 SASEGT. J gave up 2 bases and V 4 bases, and 3 bases lay outside the gene matches. The CDR3: CASSVDRGQNTEAFF. The CDR3 bases are TGTGCCAGCAGTGTGGACAGGGGGCAAAACACTGAAGCTTTCTTT.

The CDR3 loop reads CASSFAGTSGGRQETQYF. CDR3 sequence (DNA): TGTGCCAGCAGCTTCGCCGGGACTAGCGGGGGGCGACAAGAGACCCAGTACTTC. This chain uses TRBV7-2 with TRBJ2-5; 15 nucleotides align to TRBD2. V trimming: 3 bases; J trimming: 2 bases; junction bases outside the gene matches: 7. There are 18 residues in the CDR3. Germline assignment: CDR1 SGHTA and CDR2 FQGNSA.

The chain couples TRBV4-3 to TRBJ1-6; 7 nucleotides align to TRBD1. V lost 0 bases, J lost 9 bases, and 11 bases stayed unmatched. Germline CDR1 is LGHNA and CDR2 is YSLEER. The CDR3 consists of 17 residues. In DNA, the CDR3 is TGCGCCAGCAGCCAAGATGTAATAAGGCAGGGGGTTTCACCCCTCCACTTT. Translation gives CASSQDVIRQGVSPLHF.

The chain is built from TRBV2 and TRBJ1-1; 9 bases match TRBD1. V dropped 7 bases and J dropped 3; count of bases not matched to a gene: 6. The CDR3 totals 14 residues. Per the germline V gene, CDR1 is SNHLY and CDR2 is FYNNEI. In nucleotides, the CDR3 is TGTGCCAGCAAGGGGGACAGGGAGGACACTGAAGCTTTCTTT. The encoded protein is CASKGDREDTEAFF.

This clone was picked up a small number of times. The J gene is TRBJ1-5, the V gene TRBV6-5, with 8 bases fitting TRBD1. Unmatched junction bases numbered 7, after V lost 5 bases and J lost 7 bases. CDR1 is MNHEY and CDR2 is SVGAGI in the germline V gene. This CDR3 contains 14 residues. In DNA form, the CDR3 reads TGTGCCAGCAGTCCGGGGACAGGTCGACAGCCCCAGCATTTT. This codes for CASSPGTGRQPQHF.

The CDR3 region is CASSTDRVSGYTF. The CDR3 nucleotides are TGTGCCAGCAGTACGGACAGGGTGTCTGGCTACACCTTC. This rearrangement joins TRBV9 to TRBJ1-2; 8 bases line up with TRBD1. Germline CDR1 is SGDLS and CDR2 is YYNGEE. CDR3 length: 13 amino acids. The V segment lost 5 bases and the J segment 7 bases; nucleotides outside the gene matches: 7.

On this clone itself: Other DNA sequences in the same sample also yield this CDR3. The chain is built from TRBV7-2 and TRBJ2-7; possible D gene TRBD1, 5 bases. V was clipped by 0 bases and J by 3 bases, with 9 bases between them. Germline assignment: CDR1 SGHTA and CDR2 FQGNSA. The CDR3 covers 14 residues. The CDR3 spells CASSLARDGYEQYF. Written as DNA, the CDR3 is TGTGCCAGCAGCTTAGCCAGGGATGGCTACGAGCAGTACTTC.

This sequence joins TRBV5-6 and TRBJ2-5; 8 bases agree with TRBD1. CDR1 and CDR2 (germline): SGHDT, YYEEEE. The CDR3 is 15 amino acids. Trimming removed 3 bases from V and 3 bases from J; junction bases left unmatched: 7. The CDR3 DNA sequence: TGTGCCAGCAGCTCTCCCGTGACAGGGGAAGAGACCCAGTACTTC. Translated: CASSSPVTGEETQYF.

This rearrangement joins TRBV7-2 to TRBJ2-5, with 10 positions matching TRBD2. Germline CDR1 is SGHTA and CDR2 is FQGNSA. The CDR3 totals 18 residues. V shed 0 bases, J shed 4 bases, and the junction held 11 bases outside the gene matches. CDR3 coding DNA: TGTGCCAGCAGCTTAGCACTCATTAGCGGGGGGATTGGAGAGACCCAGTACTTC. This translates into CASSLALISGGIGETQYF.

This clone appeared a few times. The chain couples TRBV7-6 to TRBJ2-7; 9 nucleotides agree with TRBD1. The length of the CDR3 is 15 residues. Looked up from germline, CDR1 is SGHVS and CDR2 is FNYEAQ. Unmatched junction bases numbered 4, after V lost 4 bases and J lost 0 bases. CDR3 DNA: TGTGCCAGCAGCTACGACAGGGGGAGCTCCTACGAGCAGTACTTC. This gives the protein CASSYDRGSSYEQYF.

This clone showed up just a few times. V gene TRBV6-1 combines with J gene TRBJ1-5, with a weak D call TRBD1 (6 bases). Trimming took off 6 bases at V and 3 bases at J, with 9 bases between the two ends. CDR3 length: 13 residues. Per the germline V gene, CDR1 is MNHNS and CDR2 is SASEGT. The CDR3, as DNA: TGTGCCAGCAGAACAGGGAACAATCAGCCCCAGCATTTT. Its protein is CASRTGNNQPQHF.

This sequence joins TRBV7-2 and TRBJ2-7; TRBD1 agrees at 8 bases. In germline, CDR1 is SGHTA, CDR2 FQGNSA. This CDR3 has 14 amino acids. V lost 1 base to trimming and J lost 5 bases; unmatched junction nucleotides: 4. CDR3 DNA: TGTGCCAGCAGCTTAGGACAGGGGAAGGACGAGCAGTACTTC. Its protein product is CASSLGQGKDEQYF.

The chain uses TRBV4-2 and TRBJ1-4, with D hard to call. This CDR3 region has 13 residues. CDR1 and CDR2 (germline): LGHNA, YNFKEQ. The V gene lost 5 bases and the J gene lost 5 bases, with 9 bases spanning the gap. The CDR3 region has the DNA TGTGCCAGCAGCTCGAGAGGGAATGAAAAACTGTTTTTT. Protein sequence: CASSSRGNEKLFF.

This clone appeared once. V usage is TRBV11-2 and J usage is TRBJ1-2; TRBD1 aligns across 9 bases. The CDR3 contains 14 residues. Per the germline V gene, CDR1 is SGHAT and CDR2 is FQNNGV. Trimming at V came to 5 bases and at J to 4 bases, leaving 5 bases not matched to a gene. CDR3: CASSPLGQGYGYTF. The CDR3 DNA is TGTGCCAGCAGCCCCTTGGGACAGGGCTATGGCTACACCTTC.

The chain links TRBV18 to TRBJ2-2; D gene ambiguous. V was trimmed by 3 bases and J by 3 bases, leaving 5 bases between them. This CDR3 contains 13 residues. Germline lookup yields CDR1 KGHSH and CDR2 LQKENI. DNA of the CDR3: TGTGCCAGCTCACCCCTGGACACCGGGGAGCTGTTTTTT. This encodes CASSPLDTGELFF.

This chain joins TRBV6-1 and TRBJ1-5; 7 bases are shared with TRBD1. The CDR3 runs 15 residues. Germline CDR1 is MNHNS and CDR2 is SASEGT. The junction had 7 bases not matched to a gene; V was cut back by 8 bases and J by 0 bases. The CDR3 is CASSGQALSNQPQHF. DNA of the CDR3: TGTGCCAGCTCAGGACAGGCCCTTAGCAATCAGCCCCAGCATTTT.

The chain couples TRBV7-6 to TRBJ2-5, with a tentative D call TRBD2 (5 bases). V was pared by 3 bases and J by 7 bases, with 12 bases between. The CDR3 runs 13 residues. From germline, CDR1 is SGHVS and CDR2 FNYEAQ. CDR3 region: CASSFGDRATQYF. Here the CDR3 DNA reads TGTGCCAGCAGCTTCGGGGATCGGGCGACCCAGTACTTC.

The genes are TRBV6-1 and TRBJ1-1; D remains unclear. The V and J ends lost 2 bases and 1 base respectively, with 11 bases between them. CDR3 length: 15 residues. Looked up from germline, CDR1 is MNHNS and CDR2 is SASEGT. CDR3 residues: CASSERANTNTEAFF. The CDR3 DNA reads TGTGCCAGCAGTGAACGGGCCAATACGAACACTGAAGCTTTCTTT.

The chain recombines TRBV9 with TRBJ2-5; maybe TRBD1 (5 bases). In germline, CDR1 is SGDLS, CDR2 YYNGEE. The V gene lost 0 bases and the J gene lost 0 bases, with 9 bases spanning the gap. The CDR3 sequence is 15 residues long. CDR3 protein: CASSVGSRDQETQYF. As DNA, the CDR3 is TGTGCCAGCAGCGTAGGAAGCAGGGACCAAGAGACCCAGTACTTC.

This clone was counted a few times. The chain has TRBV7-6 and TRBJ1-2; possible D gene TRBD1, 5 bases. The CDR3 sequence is 14 residues long. In germline, CDR1 is SGHVS, CDR2 FNYEAQ. V was trimmed by 1 base and J by 3 bases, leaving 9 bases between them. The chain's CDR3 is CASSLVGRDYGYTF. CDR3 coding DNA: TGTGCCAGCAGCTTAGTCGGCAGGGACTATGGCTACACCTTC. The complete variable domain, with remaining parts taken from reference TRBV7-6 and TRBJ1-2, reads GAGVSQSPRYKVTKRGQDVALRCDPISGHVSLYWYRQALGQGPEFLTYFNYEAQQDKSGLPNDRFSAERPEGSISTLTIQRTEQRDSAMYRCASSLVGRDYGYTFGSGTRLTVV.

This clone was recorded once. This chain uses TRBV7-9 with TRBJ1-1; TRBD1 matches 8 bases. The V and J ends lost 4 bases and 4 bases, in that order; junction bases with no gene match: 5. The CDR3 is made up of 14 amino acids. Germline V lookup: CDR1 SEHNR, CDR2 FQNEAQ (reference sequence). This chain's CDR3 is CASSSPGTGTEAFF. CDR3 nucleotides: TGTGCCAGCAGCTCACCTGGGACAGGCACTGAAGCTTTCTTT.

The rearrangement uses TRBV9 and TRBJ2-1; either TRBD1 or TRBD2 may fit D (6 bases each). Trimming removed 0 bases from V and 7 bases from J, with 17 bases in between. This CDR3 is 16 amino acids long. The V gene's germline CDR1 is SGDLS and CDR2 YYNGEE. As DNA, the CDR3 is TGTGCCAGCAGCGTAGGGGCCGGGGGCCTTGAGAATGAGCAGTTCTTC. Translated, it gives CASSVGAGGLENEQFF.